One and the same sample provided the 23 T cell receptor beta chains below, sequenced in a study of early T cells in non-severe SARS-CoV-2 infection (dated by TCRdb to the early 2020s). Library preparation was by 5' RACE. The run used a NextSeq 500. The public reads were run again by TCRdb, first through fastp at Q25 and then through MiXCR, and only productive beta chains were kept. CDR3 protein duplicates are merged, each entry listing the most common genes and DNA. The sample profile shows about 79,000 distinct CDR3 sequences; around 13% of them were found once. The ten most abundant clones make up 5.5% to 7.5% of the sample. The sample was whole blood. The receptors were gathered from an adult who was a healthcare worker with PCR-confirmed SARS-CoV-2 infection or an uninfected control (not recorded which).

This clonotype was detected a few times. The V gene is TRBV5-6, the J gene TRBJ2-3, with D possibly TRBD2 on 5 matching bases. The CDR3 is 15 amino acids. Germline CDR1 and CDR2: SGHDT and YYEEEE. The ends were cut back, 4 bases at V and 3 bases at J, with 15 bases in the middle. In DNA, the CDR3 is TGTGCCAGCAGCCTGGACTTCCGAAGAACAGATACGCAGTATTTT. Translating it yields CASSLDFRRTDTQYF.

The chain couples TRBV5-1 to TRBJ1-1, with D possibly matching TRBD1 (5 bases). Trimming took 4 bases from V and 4 from J, leaving 14 bases between them. Germline values: CDR1 SGHRS, CDR2 YFSETQ. The CDR3 sequence is 14 residues long. The CDR3 here is CASSPDPGGTEAFF. The CDR3 coding sequence is TGCGCCAGCAGCCCCGACCCGGGGGGCACTGAAGCTTTCTTT.

This clonotype appeared a few times. The chain has TRBV19 and TRBJ2-3; 8 bases are shared with TRBD2. V lost 3 bases and J lost 3; bases outside the gene matches: 5. The CDR3 spans 15 residues. Germline V gene sequence: CDR1 LNHDA, CDR2 SQIVND (reference sequence). CDR3 loop: CASSMGSGITDTQYF. Here the CDR3 DNA reads TGTGCCAGTAGTATGGGTAGCGGGATTACAGATACGCAGTATTTT.

This clonotype was counted between two and nine times. V is TRBV7-6 and J is TRBJ2-7; D is possibly TRBD1 (5 bases). This CDR3 is built from 12 residues. Germline values: CDR1 SGHVS, CDR2 FNYEAQ. Trimming removed 6 bases at V and 6 bases at J, with 12 bases between. CDR3 region: CASSFRGGEQYF. The CDR3 DNA sequence: TGTGCCAGCAGTTTTAGGGGCGGCGAGCAGTACTTC.

This clonotype occurred many times. This chain connects TRBV5-1 to TRBJ1-1; D unresolved. The CDR3 length is 14 residues. The V gene lost 1 base and the J gene lost 2 bases, with 9 bases spanning the gap. Germline V gene sequence: CDR1 SGHRS, CDR2 YFSETQ. CDR3 nucleotides: TGCGCCAGCAGCTTGTCGGCCGGAAACACTGAAGCTTTCTTT. Translated: CASSLSAGNTEAFF.

This clonotype was picked up a small number of times. The rearrangement uses TRBV19 and TRBJ2-3; a weak D match, TRBD1 (7 bases). V dropped 2 bases and J dropped 5 bases, with 14 bases sitting between them. This CDR3 has 15 amino acids. The germline V gene has CDR1 LNHDA and CDR2 SQIVND (reference sequence). CDR3 residues: CASSIWRGRKDTQYF. The CDR3, as DNA: TGTGCCAGTAGTATATGGAGGGGGCGGAAAGATACGCAGTATTTT.

This clonotype occurred many times. The rearrangement joins TRBV20-1 to TRBJ2-5, with D perhaps matching TRBD1 (7 bases). CDR3 length equals 12 residues. V dropped 3 bases and J dropped 6 bases, with 11 bases sitting between them. Germline V gives CDR1 DFQATT, CDR2 SNEGSKA (reference sequence). The CDR3 loop is CSASSGGQTQYF. The CDR3 bases are TGCAGTGCTAGTTCAGGGGGGCAGACCCAGTACTTC.

A single count supports this clonotype. V gene TRBV20-1 combines with J gene TRBJ2-7; possibly TRBD2 for D (6 bases). The V and J ends lost 6 bases and 0 bases respectively, with 12 bases between them. Per germline, CDR1 DFQATT and CDR2 SNEGSKA (reference sequence). CDR3 size: 13 residues. The CDR3 loop is CSAGGLSSYEQYF. The CDR3 DNA is TGCAGTGCGGGGGGATTGAGCTCCTACGAGCAGTACTTC.

This clonotype was seen a few times. The J gene is TRBJ2-1, the V gene TRBV5-1; 7 nucleotides agree with TRBD1. Trimming at V came to 3 bases and at J to 4 bases, leaving 7 bases not matched to a gene. This CDR3 is built from 15 residues. Per the germline V gene, CDR1 is SGHRS and CDR2 is YFSETQ. CDR3 loop: CASSSMTGRYNEQFF. CDR3 nucleotide sequence: TGCGCCAGCAGCTCCATGACAGGGCGGTACAATGAGCAGTTCTTC.

The chain couples TRBV28 to TRBJ2-2; 15 bases are shared with TRBD2. The V segment lost 9 bases and the J segment 7 bases; nucleotides outside the gene matches: 9. The V gene's germline CDR1 is MDHEN and CDR2 SYDVKM. The CDR3 runs 16 residues. In DNA, the CDR3 is TGTGCCAGTTCCGGACTAGCGGGAGGGCTTGGCGGGGAGCTGTTTTTT. Protein product: CASSGLAGGLGGELFF.

This clonotype was counted at least ten times. This chain links TRBV28 with TRBJ2-3; 7 bases match TRBD2. This CDR3 spans 15 amino acids. The germline V gene encodes CDR1 MDHEN and CDR2 SYDVKM. V was pared by 4 bases and J by 2 bases, with 6 bases of the junction left unmatched. The CDR3 nucleotides are TGTGCCAGCAGTTGGGGCGGGACTAACACAGATACGCAGTATTTT. This gives the protein CASSWGGTNTDTQYF.

The chain is built from TRBV6-4 and TRBJ2-7, with D unclear. Looked up from germline, CDR1 is MRHNA and CDR2 is SNTAGT. The V end lost 6 bases, the J end lost 0 bases, and 12 bases lay between the germline ends. The CDR3 runs 14 residues. The CDR3 nucleotides read TGTGCCAGCAGGCACACCCAGAGCTCCTACGAGCAGTACTTC. This gives the protein CASRHTQSSYEQYF.

This chain uses TRBV12-3 or TRBV12-4 with TRBJ1-4, with D unresolved. Trimming stripped 2 bases from V and 4 bases from J, with 11 bases between. The length of the CDR3 is 15 residues. The CDR3 nucleotides read TGTGCCAGCAGTTTATCTGGGGTCTATAATGAAAAACTGTTTTTT. It specifies CASSLSGVYNEKLFF.

This clonotype came up a few times. The CDR3 region is CASSFGVMNTEAFF. The CDR3 DNA follows: TGTGCCAGCAGTTTTGGAGTCATGAACACTGAAGCTTTCTTT. V gene TRBV12-3 or TRBV12-4 combines with J gene TRBJ1-1; D is unresolved. The ends were cut back, 3 bases at V and 0 bases at J, with 8 bases in the middle. The CDR3 is 14 residues long.

This clonotype was counted between two and nine times. The rearrangement joins TRBV29-1 to TRBJ2-5; D is possibly TRBD2 (5 bases). This CDR3 spans 18 amino acids. The germline gives CDR1 SQVTM, CDR2 ANQGSEA. V gave up 6 bases and J gave up 1 base, with 27 bases separating them. The CDR3 protein is CSVVMAVWVGLPQETQYF. In DNA form, the CDR3 reads TGCAGCGTCGTTATGGCGGTGTGGGTCGGACTTCCCCAAGAGACCCAGTACTTC.

The chain couples TRBV27 to TRBJ2-3; tentative D call: TRBD2 (5 bases). The V end lost 8 bases, the J end lost 0 bases, and 21 bases lay between the germline ends. CDR3 length: 17 amino acids. Germline CDR1 is MNHEY and CDR2 is SMNVEV (reference sequence). The CDR3 sequence: CASGLRATPTSTDTQYF. CDR3 DNA: TGTGCCAGCGGCTTGAGGGCAACCCCAACTAGCACAGATACGCAGTATTTT.

The rearrangement links TRBV5-1 to TRBJ1-1; D is undetermined. Germline-derived CDR1 and CDR2 are SGHRS and YFSETQ. The CDR3 loop spans 15 amino acids. Trimming cost V 0 bases and J 1 base, with 10 bases left between them. The CDR3 coding sequence is TGCGCCAGCAGCTTGGTGTTAGAGGGGAACACTGAAGCTTTCTTT. Translation gives CASSLVLEGNTEAFF.

The chain links TRBV7-9 to TRBJ2-2, with TRBD2 matching over 7 bases. This CDR3 contains 14 residues. With 5 bases clipped from V and 13 bases from J, the junction kept 13 bases outside the gene matches. Per the germline V gene, CDR1 is SEHNR and CDR2 is FQNEAQ (reference sequence). The CDR3 spells CASSGQGPPGGLFF. The CDR3 nucleotides read TGTGCCAGCAGCGGCCAGGGACCCCCGGGAGGGCTGTTTTTT. The variable domain in full, completed from reference TRBV7-9 and TRBJ2-2, reads DTGVSQNPRHKITKRGQNVTFRCDPISEHNRLYWYRQTLGQGPEFLTYFQNEAQLEKSRLLSDRFSAERPKGSFSTLEIQRTEQGDSAMYLCASSGQGPPGGLFFGEGSRLTVL.

The sample holds a few counts of this clonotype. The chain uses TRBV28 and TRBJ2-7, with D possibly TRBD1 on 6 matching bases. CDR3 length: 16 residues. Trimming took 6 bases from V and 0 from J, leaving 18 bases between them. Germline lookup yields CDR1 MDHEN and CDR2 SYDVKM. The CDR3 loop is CASSGGDKDSSYEQYF. CDR3 DNA sequence: TGTGCCAGCAGCGGTGGGGATAAGGACAGCTCCTACGAGCAGTACTTC.

The rearrangement uses TRBV7-9 and TRBJ2-5; D gene uncertain. The germline V and J ends were trimmed by 5 bases and 5 bases, with 9 bases remaining between them. This CDR3 is 12 amino acids long. CDR1 SEHNR and CDR2 FQNEAQ come from the germline V gene (reference sequence). CDR3 in DNA: TGTGCCAGCAGCGGTAGGAGCGAGACCCAGTACTTC. Amino acids: CASSGRSETQYF.

The rearrangement joins TRBV6-5 to TRBJ2-2; perhaps TRBD1 as D (5 bases). The CDR3 covers 14 residues. Trimming removed 3 bases at V and 4 bases at J, with 9 bases between. The germline V gene has CDR1 MNHEY and CDR2 SVGAGI. The CDR3, as DNA: TGTGCCAGCAGTTATGGGGCTTCCACCGGGGAGCTGTTTTTT. Its protein product is CASSYGASTGELFF.

This clonotype was recorded many times. This chain joins TRBV19 and TRBJ1-5; 7 bases fit TRBD1. The CDR3 contains 13 residues. Germline CDR1 LNHDA, CDR2 SQIVND (reference sequence). Unmatched junction bases numbered 7, after V lost 10 bases and J lost 4 bases. The CDR3 is CATRDSQNQPQHF. In DNA, the CDR3 is TGTGCCACTCGGGACAGTCAAAATCAGCCCCAGCATTTT.

This clonotype was observed at least ten times. The rearrangement joins TRBV5-1 to TRBJ2-2; TRBD1 agrees at 11 bases. Germline trimming cut 5 bases from V and 3 bases from J; bases unmatched to any gene: 9. The CDR3 is 17 residues long. Germline CDR1 is SGHRS and CDR2 is YFSETQ. The CDR3, as DNA: TGCGCCAGCAGTTCTAACCCGGGACAGGGGGACACCGGGGAGCTGTTTTTT. It codes for CASSSNPGQGDTGELFF.